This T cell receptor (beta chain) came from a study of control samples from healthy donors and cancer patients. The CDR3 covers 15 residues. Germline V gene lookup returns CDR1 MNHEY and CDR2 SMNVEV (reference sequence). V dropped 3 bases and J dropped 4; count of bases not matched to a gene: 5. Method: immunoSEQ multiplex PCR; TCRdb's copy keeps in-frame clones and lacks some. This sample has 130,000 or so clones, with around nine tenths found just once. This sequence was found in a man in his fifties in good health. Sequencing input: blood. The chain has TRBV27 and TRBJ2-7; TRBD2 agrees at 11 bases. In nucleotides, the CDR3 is TGTGCCAGCAGTTTTAGGTCTAGCGGGGGGTACGAGCAGTACTTC. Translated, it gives CASSFRSSGGYEQYF.